This is a list of T cell receptor beta chains from one sample in a study of T cells after somatic rescue of genetic block. Assay: immunoSEQ multiplex PCR; the TCRdb copy retains only in-frame clones and omits some. This sample yields over 55,000 clones, of which 90% to 95% are seen a single time; approximately 3% belongs to the top ten. Source material: peripheral blood mononuclear cells (PBMCs). These receptors came from a man aged 35 to 55. Both conserved end residues are part of each CDR3. Each record gives: CDR3 protein, CDR3 DNA, J gene, V gene, D gene, clone size. D genes are given only for firm matches. Expanded clones get a size class; other rows say once, few or many, or leave the size out.

CASSLSSYGTEPAYEQYF,TGCGCCAGCAGCCTCTCCTCCTACGGGACAGAACCTGCCTACGAGCAGTACTTC,TRBJ2-7,TRBV4-1,TRBD1,-
CASSTGTDYGYTF,TGTGCCAGCAGCACCGGGACAGACTATGGCTACACCTTC,TRBJ1-2,TRBV5-4,TRBD1,-
CASSLQGSYEQYF,TGTGCCAGCAGCCTCCAGGGTTCCTACGAGCAGTACTTC,TRBJ2-7,TRBV14,-,-
CASTPGEGKYGTDTQYF,TGTGCCAGCACCCCGGGGGAGGGGAAATACGGCACAGATACGCAGTATTTT,TRBJ2-3,TRBV27,TRBD2,-
CASSQMRRGGGYEQYF,TGCGCCAGCAGCCAAATGAGACGAGGGGGGGGCTACGAGCAGTACTTC,TRBJ2-7,TRBV4-1,-,-
CASSAGHLGLETQYF,TGTGCCAGCAGCGCGGGACACTTGGGATTAGAGACCCAGTACTTC,TRBJ2-5,TRBV5-4,-,-
CASSWRGGEQPQHF,TGCGCCAGCAGCTGGAGGGGGGGAGAGCAGCCCCAGCATTTT,TRBJ1-5,TRBV5-1,-,-
CASSRTGMGSYEQYF,TGTGCCAGCAGCAGGACAGGGATGGGGTCCTACGAGCAGTACTTC,TRBJ2-7,TRBV5-4,TRBD1,-
CASSPGGGDEQYF,TGTGCCAGTAGTCCTGGGGGCGGCGACGAGCAGTACTTC,TRBJ2-7,TRBV19,-,-
CASSRVFGIRGFEQFF,TGTGCCAGCAGCCGAGTCTTTGGGATTAGGGGCTTTGAGCAGTTCTTC,TRBJ2-1,TRBV28,-,-
CASSYRGPDEQYF,TGTGCCAGCAGTTACAGGGGGCCGGACGAGCAGTACTTC,TRBJ2-7,TRBV6-5,TRBD1,-
CASSSTGNPGANVLTF,TGTGCCAGCTCATCTACAGGGAACCCTGGGGCCAACGTCCTGACTTTC,TRBJ2-6,TRBV18,-,-
CASSQRGYQETQYF,TGTGCCAGCAGTCAGCGGGGGTACCAAGAGACCCAGTACTTC,TRBJ2-5,TRBV13,TRBD2,-
CASSFSGKNGNQPQHF,TGTGCCAGCAGTTTCTCAGGAAAGAACGGAAATCAGCCCCAGCATTTT,TRBJ1-5,TRBV28,-,-
CASSLQAAGETRELFF,TGTGCCAGCAGCTTGCAAGCGGCGGGAGAAACCCGGGAGCTGTTTTTT,TRBJ2-2,TRBV7-9,TRBD2,-
CASSFGGPWDTQYF,TGTGCCAGCAGCTTCGGGGGGCCCTGGGATACGCAGTATTTT,TRBJ2-3,TRBV7-9,-,-
CASSTGVIGNQPQHF,TGTGCCAGCAGCACAGGGGTTATAGGCAATCAGCCCCAGCATTTT,TRBJ1-5,TRBV6-1,TRBD1,-
CASGASANGYTF,TGTGCCTCTGGAGCCTCTGCAAATGGCTACACCTTC,TRBJ1-2,TRBV30,-,few
CASSLSSGGYNEQFF,TGTGCCAGCAGTTTATCTAGCGGGGGTTACAATGAGCAGTTCTTC,TRBJ2-1,TRBV27,TRBD2,-
CASGEGTSLEQYF,TGTGCCAGCGGCGAAGGGACCTCCCTCGAGCAGTACTTC,TRBJ2-7,TRBV11-2,-,few
CASSFTGGSNQPQHF,TGTGCCAGCAGCTTTACAGGGGGAAGCAATCAGCCCCAGCATTTT,TRBJ1-5,TRBV11-2,TRBD1,few
CASRSGTGGNIQYF,TGTGCCAGCAGATCCGGGACAGGGGGCAACATTCAGTACTTC,TRBJ2-4,TRBV6-6,TRBD1,-
CASSRWGSTDTQYF,TGTGCCAGCAGCCGCTGGGGCAGCACAGATACGCAGTATTTT,TRBJ2-3,TRBV6-5,-,-
CASSGVAGLAGVIYEQYF,TGTGCCAGCAGTGGGGTTGCGGGACTAGCGGGAGTTATCTACGAGCAGTACTTC,TRBJ2-7,TRBV2,TRBD2,-
CAWSVGRVVDEQYF,TGTGCCTGGTCCGTGGGTCGGGTAGTAGACGAGCAGTACTTC,TRBJ2-7,TRBV30,-,-
CASGFTGGSLSYEQYF,TGTGCTAGTGGTTTCACAGGGGGCTCCCTCTCCTACGAGCAGTACTTC,TRBJ2-7,TRBV12-5,TRBD1,few
CASSAPTGENNEKLFF,TGTGCCAGCAGTGCCCCTACAGGGGAAAATAATGAAAAACTGTTTTTT,TRBJ1-4,TRBV25-1,TRBD1,-
CASSEARGIGYGYTF,TGTGCCAGCAGTGAAGCGCGGGGCATCGGCTATGGCTACACCTTC,TRBJ1-2,TRBV6-1,-,-
CASSLALGSETQYF,TGCGCCAGCAGCTTGGCTCTGGGGAGTGAGACCCAGTACTTC,TRBJ2-5,TRBV5-1,-,-
CASSRSGTRGSPLHF,TGTGCCAGCAGCCGATCCGGGACCCGGGGCTCACCCCTCCACTTT,TRBJ1-6,TRBV7-3,-,-
CASSLEATYDEQYF,TGTGCCAGCAGCTTAGAGGCGACCTACGACGAGCAGTACTTC,TRBJ2-7,TRBV7-8,-,-
CASNTTGLGGYTF,TGTGCCAGCAATACGACAGGGCTCGGTGGCTACACCTTC,TRBJ1-2,TRBV6-4,TRBD1,-
CASSQGQGPRETQYF,TGCGCCAGCAGCCAAGGGCAGGGACCCAGAGAGACCCAGTACTTC,TRBJ2-5,TRBV4-3,-,once
CSAGNTQYF,TGCAGCGCAGGGAATACGCAGTATTTT,TRBJ2-3,TRBV20-1,-,-
CASSLVSSYEQYF,TGCGCCAGCAGCTTGGTATCCTCCTACGAGCAGTACTTC,TRBJ2-7,TRBV5-1,-,-
CASSPPTRTDTQYF,TGTGCCAGCTCACCACCGACTCGCACAGATACGCAGTATTTT,TRBJ2-3,TRBV18,-,-
CASSVGGNTDTQYF,TGTGCCAGCAGCGTCGGGGGTAACACAGATACGCAGTATTTT,TRBJ2-3,TRBV9,-,-
CASSFSQGTYEQYF,TGTGCCAGCAGTTTTTCCCAAGGCACCTACGAGCAGTACTTC,TRBJ2-7,TRBV28,-,-
CASTLAGPTDTQYF,TGTGCCAGCACGTTGGCAGGGCCCACAGATACGCAGTATTTT,TRBJ2-3,TRBV6-1,-,-
CASTRDRKNEKLFF,TGTGCCAGCACCCGGGACAGAAAGAATGAAAAACTGTTTTTT,TRBJ1-4,TRBV7-9,TRBD1,once
CASSLRAAALHF,TGTGCCAGCAGTTTGAGGGCGGCGGCCCTCCACTTT,TRBJ1-6,TRBV28,-,-
CASSSPWGGSTDTQYF,TGCGCCAGCAGCTCCCCGTGGGGCGGTAGCACAGATACGCAGTATTTT,TRBJ2-3,TRBV5-1,-,-
CASGAKGGAGNQPQHF,TGTGCTAGTGGCGCCAAAGGGGGCGCAGGCAATCAGCCCCAGCATTTT,TRBJ1-5,TRBV12-5,TRBD1,-
CASSGLAGLDTQYF,TGTGCCAGCAGTGGACTAGCGGGTCTAGATACGCAGTATTTT,TRBJ2-3,TRBV6-1,TRBD2,-
CASSQDSGIGETQYF,TGTGCCAGCAGCCAAGATTCCGGGATCGGTGAGACCCAGTACTTC,TRBJ2-5,TRBV14,-,-
CASSQRADPQEAFF,TGCGCCAGCAGCCAAAGAGCAGACCCCCAAGAAGCTTTCTTT,TRBJ1-1,TRBV4-1,-,-
CASTGQGPPETQYF,TGTGCCAGCACGGGACAGGGACCTCCAGAGACCCAGTACTTC,TRBJ2-5,TRBV28,TRBD1,-
CASSVGQAHGYTF,TGTGCCAGCAGCGTGGGACAGGCCCATGGCTACACCTTC,TRBJ1-2,TRBV7-9,TRBD1,-
CASTVLTAYGYTF,TGTGCCAGCACCGTCCTGACAGCTTATGGCTACACCTTC,TRBJ1-2,TRBV5-6,-,-
CAWFNRDVTYEQYF,TGTGCCTGGTTTAACAGGGACGTAACCTACGAGCAGTACTTC,TRBJ2-7,TRBV30,-,once
CASSQDERGTNEKLFF,TGCGCCAGCAGCCAAGATGAGCGGGGGACTAATGAAAAACTGTTTTTT,TRBJ1-4,TRBV4-1,-,-
CASSQESGRTDTQYF,TGCGCCAGCAGCCAAGAATCGGGCCGCACAGATACGCAGTATTTT,TRBJ2-3,TRBV4-3,-,once
CSVLAANQETQYF,TGCAGCGTGCTGGCGGCTAACCAAGAGACCCAGTACTTC,TRBJ2-5,TRBV29-1,-,-
CASSQGLNYEQYF,TGTGCCAGCAGCCAGGGACTTAACTACGAGCAGTACTTC,TRBJ2-7,TRBV4-2,-,-
CASSPRPSQNTEAFF,TGTGCCAGCAGCCCTAGACCCAGCCAAAACACTGAAGCTTTCTTT,TRBJ1-1,TRBV7-2,-,once
CASSLRVGANEKLFF,TGCGCCAGCAGCTTGCGAGTCGGAGCTAATGAAAAACTGTTTTTT,TRBJ1-4,TRBV5-1,-,-
CASSPRLSGAGELFF,TGTGCCAGCAGTCCGCGACTTAGCGGGGCCGGGGAGCTGTTTTTT,TRBJ2-2,TRBV6-1,TRBD2,-